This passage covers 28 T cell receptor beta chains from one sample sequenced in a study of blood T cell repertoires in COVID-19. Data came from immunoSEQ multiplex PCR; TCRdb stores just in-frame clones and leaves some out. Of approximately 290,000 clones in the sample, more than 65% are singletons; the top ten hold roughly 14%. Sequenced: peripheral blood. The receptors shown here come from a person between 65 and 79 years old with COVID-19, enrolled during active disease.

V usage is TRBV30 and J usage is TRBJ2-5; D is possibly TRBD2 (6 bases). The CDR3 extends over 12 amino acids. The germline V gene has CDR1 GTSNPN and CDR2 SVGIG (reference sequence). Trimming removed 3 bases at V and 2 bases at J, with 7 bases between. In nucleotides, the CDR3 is TGTGCCTGGAGCGGGAGACAAGAGACCCAGTACTTC. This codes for CAWSGRQETQYF.

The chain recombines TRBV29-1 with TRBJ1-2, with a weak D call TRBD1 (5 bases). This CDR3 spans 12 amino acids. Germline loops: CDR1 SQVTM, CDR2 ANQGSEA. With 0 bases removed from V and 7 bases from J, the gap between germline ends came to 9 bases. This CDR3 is CSVEEGLGGYTF. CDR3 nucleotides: TGCAGCGTTGAAGAGGGACTAGGTGGCTACACCTTC.

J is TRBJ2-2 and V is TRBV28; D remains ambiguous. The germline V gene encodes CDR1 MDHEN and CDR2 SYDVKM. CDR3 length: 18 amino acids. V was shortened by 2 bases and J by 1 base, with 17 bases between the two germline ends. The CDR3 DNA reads TGTGCCAGCAGTTTAATGGGCCCCTTAGGTAGGAACACCGGGGAGCTGTTTTTT. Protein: CASSLMGPLGRNTGELFF.

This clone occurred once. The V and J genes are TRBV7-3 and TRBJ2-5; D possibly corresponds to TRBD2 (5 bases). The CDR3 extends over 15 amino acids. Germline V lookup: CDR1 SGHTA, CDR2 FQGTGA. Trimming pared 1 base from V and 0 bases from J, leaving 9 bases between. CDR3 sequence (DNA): TGTGCCAGCAGCTTAATGGGCGGGTACCAAGAGACCCAGTACTTC. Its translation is CASSLMGGYQETQYF. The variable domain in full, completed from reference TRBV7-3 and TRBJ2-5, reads GAGVSQTPSNKVTEKGKYVELRCDPISGHTALYWYRQSLGQGPEFLIYFQGTGAADDSGLPNDRFFAVRPEGSVSTLKIQRTERGDSAVYLCASSLMGGYQETQYFGPGTRLLVL.

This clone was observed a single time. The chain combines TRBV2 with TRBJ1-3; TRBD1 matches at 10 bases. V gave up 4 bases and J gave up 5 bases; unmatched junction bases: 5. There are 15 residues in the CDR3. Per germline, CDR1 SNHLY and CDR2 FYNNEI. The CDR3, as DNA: TGTGCCAGCAGTGCGCCGGGACAGGGGAGAAACACCATATATTTT. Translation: CASSAPGQGRNTIYF. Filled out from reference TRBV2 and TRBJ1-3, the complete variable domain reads EPEVTQTPSHQVTQMGQEVILRCVPISNHLYFYWYRQILGQKVEFLVSFYNNEISEKSEIFDDQFSVERPDGSNFTLKIRSTKLEDSAMYFCASSAPGQGRNTIYFGEGSWLTVV.

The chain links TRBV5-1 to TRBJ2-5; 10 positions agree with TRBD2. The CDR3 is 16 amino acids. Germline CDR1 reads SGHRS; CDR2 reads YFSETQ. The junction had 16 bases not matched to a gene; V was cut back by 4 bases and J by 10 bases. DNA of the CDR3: TGCGCCAGCAGCCCCCGCCACAGCGGGAGGGCCGAGGGCCAGTACTTC. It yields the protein CASSPRHSGRAEGQYF.

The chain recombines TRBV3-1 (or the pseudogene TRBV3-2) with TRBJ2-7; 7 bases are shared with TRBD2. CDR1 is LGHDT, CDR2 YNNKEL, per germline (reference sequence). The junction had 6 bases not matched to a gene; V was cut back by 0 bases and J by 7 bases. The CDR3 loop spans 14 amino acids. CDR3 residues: CASSQDHGGREQYF. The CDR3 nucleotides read TGTGCCAGCAGCCAAGATCACGGGGGGAGGGAGCAGTACTTC.

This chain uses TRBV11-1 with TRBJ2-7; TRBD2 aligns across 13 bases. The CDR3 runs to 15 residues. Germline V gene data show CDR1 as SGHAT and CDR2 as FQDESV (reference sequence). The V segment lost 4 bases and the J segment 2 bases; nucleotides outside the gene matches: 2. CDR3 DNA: TGTGCCAGCAGCTCAGGGACTAGCGGGACCTACGAGCAGTACTTC. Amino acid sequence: CASSSGTSGTYEQYF.

For the CDR3, the DNA is TGCGCCAGCAGCTGGGGGACTACACAAGAGACCCAGTACTTC. Its translation: CASSWGTTQETQYF. The rearrangement links TRBV5-1 to TRBJ2-5; 7 bases agree with TRBD2. CDR3 length: 14 residues. Trimming at V came to 3 bases and at J to 2 bases, leaving 4 bases not matched to a gene. CDR1 SGHRS and CDR2 YFSETQ come from the germline V gene.

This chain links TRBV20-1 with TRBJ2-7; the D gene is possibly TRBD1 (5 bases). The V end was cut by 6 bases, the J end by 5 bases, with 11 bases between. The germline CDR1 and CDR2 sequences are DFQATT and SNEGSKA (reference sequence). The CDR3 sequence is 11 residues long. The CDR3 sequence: CSARVVNEQYF. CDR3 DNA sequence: TGCAGTGCCAGGGTAGTAAACGAGCAGTACTTC.

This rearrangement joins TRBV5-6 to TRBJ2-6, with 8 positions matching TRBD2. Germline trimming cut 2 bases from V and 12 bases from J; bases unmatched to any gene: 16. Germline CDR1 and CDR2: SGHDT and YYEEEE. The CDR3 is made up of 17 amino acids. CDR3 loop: CASSFGGDRSGSGVLTF. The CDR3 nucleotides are TGTGCCAGCAGCTTCGGGGGGGACCGGTCTGGATCAGGCGTCCTGACTTTC.

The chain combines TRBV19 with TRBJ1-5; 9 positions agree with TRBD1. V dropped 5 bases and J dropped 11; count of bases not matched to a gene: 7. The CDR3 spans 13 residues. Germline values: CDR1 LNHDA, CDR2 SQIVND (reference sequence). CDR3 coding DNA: TGTGCCAGTAGTTCCGGACAGGGGTTGGCCCAGCATTTT. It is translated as CASSSGQGLAQHF.

The CDR3 reads CASSKVGGTNTGELFF. As DNA, the CDR3 is TGTGCCAGCAGCAAAGTGGGGGGGACGAACACCGGGGAGCTGTTTTTT. This chain links TRBV21-1 with TRBJ2-2; TRBD2 reflects the table's D call only, with no check against the DNA. TRBV21-1 constitutes a pseudogene. The CDR3 is 16 amino acids.

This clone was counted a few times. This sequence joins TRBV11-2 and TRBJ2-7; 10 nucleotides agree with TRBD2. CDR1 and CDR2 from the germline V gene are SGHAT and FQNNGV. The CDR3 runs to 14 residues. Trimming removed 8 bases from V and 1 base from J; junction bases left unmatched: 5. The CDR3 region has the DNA TGTGCCAGCGCCTTTAGCGGGAGGTCCTACGAGCAGTACTTC. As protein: CASAFSGRSYEQYF.

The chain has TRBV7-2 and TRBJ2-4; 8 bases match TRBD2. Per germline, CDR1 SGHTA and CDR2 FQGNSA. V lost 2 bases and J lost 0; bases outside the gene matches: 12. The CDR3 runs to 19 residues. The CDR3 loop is CASSLYGRLATEAKNIQYF. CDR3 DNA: TGTGCCAGCAGCTTATACGGTCGACTAGCGACCGAAGCCAAAAACATTCAGTACTTC.

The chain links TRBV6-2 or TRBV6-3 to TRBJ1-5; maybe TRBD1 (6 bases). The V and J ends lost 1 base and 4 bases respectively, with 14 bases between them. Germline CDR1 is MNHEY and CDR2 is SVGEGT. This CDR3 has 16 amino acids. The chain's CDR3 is CASSYFGGGGNQPQHF. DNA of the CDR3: TGTGCCAGCAGTTACTTTGGTGGGGGCGGAAATCAGCCCCAGCATTTT.

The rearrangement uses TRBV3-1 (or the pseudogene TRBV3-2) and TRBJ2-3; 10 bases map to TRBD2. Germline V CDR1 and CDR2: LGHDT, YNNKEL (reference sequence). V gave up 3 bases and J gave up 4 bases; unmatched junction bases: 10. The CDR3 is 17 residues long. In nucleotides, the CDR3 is TGTGCCAGCAGCCATGTCCAGAGCGGGAGGGGCGCAGATACGCAGTATTTT. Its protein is CASSHVQSGRGADTQYF.

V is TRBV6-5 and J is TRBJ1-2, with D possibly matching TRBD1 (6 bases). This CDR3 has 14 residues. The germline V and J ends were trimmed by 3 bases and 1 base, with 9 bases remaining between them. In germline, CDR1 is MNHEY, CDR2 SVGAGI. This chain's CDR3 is CASSYKGGNYGYTF. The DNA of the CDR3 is TGTGCCAGCAGTTATAAAGGGGGTAACTATGGCTACACCTTC.

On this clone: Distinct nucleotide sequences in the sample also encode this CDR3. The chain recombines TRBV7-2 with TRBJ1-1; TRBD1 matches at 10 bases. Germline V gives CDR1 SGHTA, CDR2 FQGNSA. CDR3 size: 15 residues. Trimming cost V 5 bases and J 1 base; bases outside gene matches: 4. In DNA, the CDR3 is TGTGCCAGCAGCCCCAGACAGGGGGCGAACACTGAAGCTTTCTTT. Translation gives CASSPRQGANTEAFF.

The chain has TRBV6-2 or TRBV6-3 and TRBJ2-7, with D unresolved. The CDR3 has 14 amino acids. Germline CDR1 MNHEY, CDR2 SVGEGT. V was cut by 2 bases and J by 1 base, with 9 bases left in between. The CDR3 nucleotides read TGTGCCAGCAGTTACATGGTCAGGTCCTACGAGCAGTACTTC. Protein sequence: CASSYMVRSYEQYF.

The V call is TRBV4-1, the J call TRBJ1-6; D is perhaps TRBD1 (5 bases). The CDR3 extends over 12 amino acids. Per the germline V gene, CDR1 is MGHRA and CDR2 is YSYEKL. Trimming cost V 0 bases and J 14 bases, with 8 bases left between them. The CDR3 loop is CASSQDRVTLHF. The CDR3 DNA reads TGCGCCAGCAGCCAAGACAGGGTCACCCTCCACTTT.

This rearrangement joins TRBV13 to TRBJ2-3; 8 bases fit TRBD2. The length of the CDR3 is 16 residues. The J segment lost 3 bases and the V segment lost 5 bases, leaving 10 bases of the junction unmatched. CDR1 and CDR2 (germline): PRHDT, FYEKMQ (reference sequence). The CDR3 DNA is TGTGCCAGCAGCGTCCCCGGACTAGCTTTGACAGATACGCAGTATTTT. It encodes CASSVPGLALTDTQYF.

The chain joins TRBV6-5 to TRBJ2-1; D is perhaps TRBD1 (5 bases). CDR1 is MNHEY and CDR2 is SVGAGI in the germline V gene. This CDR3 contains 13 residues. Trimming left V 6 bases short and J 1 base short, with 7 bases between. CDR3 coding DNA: TGTGCCAGCAGCAGGGAATCCTACAATGAGCAGTTCTTC. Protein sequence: CASSRESYNEQFF.

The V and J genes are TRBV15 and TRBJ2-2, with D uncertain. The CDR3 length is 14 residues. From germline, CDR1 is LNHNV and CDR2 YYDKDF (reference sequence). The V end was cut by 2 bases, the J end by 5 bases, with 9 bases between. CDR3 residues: CATSRREKTGELFF. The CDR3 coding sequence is TGTGCCACCAGCAGAAGAGAAAAAACCGGGGAGCTGTTTTTT.

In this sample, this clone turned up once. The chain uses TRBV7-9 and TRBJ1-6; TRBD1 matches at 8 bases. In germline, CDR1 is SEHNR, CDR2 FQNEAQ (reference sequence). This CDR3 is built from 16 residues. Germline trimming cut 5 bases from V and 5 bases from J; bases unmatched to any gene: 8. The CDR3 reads CASSHRQGWDNSPLHF. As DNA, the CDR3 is TGTGCCAGCAGCCACCGACAGGGGTGGGATAATTCACCCCTCCACTTT.

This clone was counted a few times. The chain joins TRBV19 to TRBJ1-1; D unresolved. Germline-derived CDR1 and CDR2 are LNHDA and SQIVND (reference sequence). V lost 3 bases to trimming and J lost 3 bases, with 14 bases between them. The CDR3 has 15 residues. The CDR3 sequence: CASSIRRYADTEAFF. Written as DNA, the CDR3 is TGTGCCAGTAGTATCCGCCGGTACGCGGACACTGAAGCTTTCTTT. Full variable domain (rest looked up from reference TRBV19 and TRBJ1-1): DGGITQSPKYLFRKEGQNVTLSCEQNLNHDAMYWYRQDPGQGLRLIYYSQIVNDFQKGDIAEGYSVSREKKESFPLTVTSAQKNPTAFYLCASSIRRYADTEAFFGQGTRLTVV.

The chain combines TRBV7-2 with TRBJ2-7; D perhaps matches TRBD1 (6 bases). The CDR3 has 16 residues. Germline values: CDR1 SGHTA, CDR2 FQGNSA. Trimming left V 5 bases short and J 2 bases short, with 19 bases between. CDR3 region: CASSRHRDTGTYEQYF. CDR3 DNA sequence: TGTGCCAGCAGCCGCCACCGGGACACCGGAACCTACGAGCAGTACTTC.

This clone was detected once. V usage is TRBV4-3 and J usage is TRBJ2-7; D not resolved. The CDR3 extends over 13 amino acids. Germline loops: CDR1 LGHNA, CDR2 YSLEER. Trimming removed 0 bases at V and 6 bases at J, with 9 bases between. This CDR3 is CASSQDRSREQYF. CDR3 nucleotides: TGCGCCAGCAGCCAAGATCGCAGTCGCGAGCAGTACTTC.